This T cell receptor beta chain was sequenced in a study of radiotherapy plus CTLA-4 blockade in lung cancer. The V end was cut by 1 base, the J end by 6 bases, with 13 bases between. This CDR3 region has 14 residues. Germline V gene sequence: CDR1 MDHEN, CDR2 SYDVKM. Patients with chemo-refractory metastatic non-small-cell lung cancer received focal radiation plus CTLA-4 blockade with ipilimumab. Profiling relied on immunoSEQ multiplex PCR, and the TCRdb table lists in-frame clones only, not all of them. The data contain about 100,000 clones, around four fifths of them seen just once; the ten biggest clones take up 0.65% to 0.9%.

This chain connects TRBV28 to TRBJ2-7; D is uncertain. This specimen was peripheral blood, taken from a patient treated with radiotherapy plus ipilimumab. This clonotype originated in a human donor with non-small cell lung cancer who had stable disease on radiotherapy plus ipilimumab. The CDR3: CASSLSLDVSEQYF. For the CDR3, the DNA is TGTGCCAGCAGTTTATCCCTGGATGTGAGCGAGCAGTACTTC. Drawing the rest from reference TRBV28 and TRBJ2-7, the complete variable domain is DVKVTQSSRYLVKRTGEKVFLECVQDMDHENMFWYRQDPGLGLRLIYFSYDVKMKEKGDIPEGYSVSREKKERFSLILESASTNQTSMYLCASSLSLDVSEQYFGPGTRLTVT.